This TCR beta chain was recovered during a study of cytomegalovirus exposure and HLA in healthy donors. Findings and caveats of the study: In the 95 to 150 validation repertoires, a later analysis found that first-cohort TCR clusters tended to co-occur.

Germline V gene data show CDR1 as SNHLY and CDR2 as FYNNEI. V was pared by 6 bases and J by 7 bases, with 7 bases between. This CDR3 is 11 amino acids long. The method was immunoSEQ multiplex PCR; TCRdb's version includes in-frame clones alone and lacks a portion of them. In the table there are some 130,000 clones, approximately 94% of which are singletons. In regard to this clone: The antigen is unknown.

This sequence joins TRBV2 and TRBJ2-4, with a possible D match to TRBD1 (6 bases). The receptor was isolated from a man between 18 and 35 years old in good health and CMV-seropositive. Material for sequencing was PBMCs. CDR3 region: CASSTGNIQYF. The CDR3 coding sequence is TGTGCCAGCAGCACAGGGAACATTCAGTACTTC.